This passage covers 9 T cell receptor beta chains from one sample sequenced in a study of T cell responses to AZD1222 COVID-19 vaccine. The repertoire was sequenced with immunoSEQ multiplex PCR; TCRdb's copy has only in-frame clones and lacks some. Among about 92,000 clones listed, 86% were seen once. The sequences come from peripheral blood, collected on day 0 of AZD1222 vaccination. The origin of the receptors is an adult in good health.

This clone was seen only a few times. This chain joins TRBV2 and TRBJ1-5, with D hard to call. This CDR3 region has 15 residues. V shed 4 bases and J shed 3 bases, with 13 bases lying between them. CDR1 is SNHLY, CDR2 FYNNEI, per germline. The CDR3 DNA reads as TGTGCCAGCAGTGGGGAGGGCCACGTCAATCAGCCCCAGCATTTT. Its translation is CASSGEGHVNQPQHF.

V usage is TRBV18 and J usage is TRBJ1-1, with TRBD1 as a possible D gene (6 bases). Trimming took 3 bases from V and 7 from J, leaving 21 bases between them. The CDR3 loop spans 16 amino acids. Germline V gives CDR1 KGHSH, CDR2 LQKENI. CDR3 loop: CASSPSGGGQRDEAFF. CDR3 nucleotides: TGTGCCAGCTCACCCTCGGGAGGGGGGCAGAGAGATGAAGCTTTCTTT.

This clone was counted once. The V gene is TRBV7-6, the J gene TRBJ1-6; maybe TRBD1 (5 bases). Per the germline V gene, CDR1 is SGHVS and CDR2 is FNYEAQ. V was trimmed by 8 bases and J by 6 bases, leaving 17 bases between them. This CDR3 is 15 amino acids long. CDR3 in DNA: TGTGCCAGCGGCCAGGGACGGTTGGGTAATTCACCCCTCCACTTT. Translation: CASGQGRLGNSPLHF.

This chain links TRBV12-5 with TRBJ2-1; D gene uncertain. V was clipped by 7 bases and J by 7 bases, with 11 bases between them. Germline-derived CDR1 and CDR2 are LGHNT and FRNRAP. The CDR3 sequence is 12 residues long. The CDR3 bases are TGTGCTAGTGTACGGGCTTGGAATGAGCAGTTCTTC. This translates into CASVRAWNEQFF. Full variable domain (remainder filled in from reference TRBV12-5 and TRBJ2-1): DARVTQTPRHKVTEMGQEVTMRCQPILGHNTVFWYRQTMMQGLELLAYFRNRAPLDDSGMPKDRFSAEMPDATLATLKIQPSEPRDSAVYFCASVRAWNEQFFGPGTRLTVL.

The chain carries TRBV12-3 or TRBV12-4 and TRBJ2-7; the D gene is possibly TRBD2 (5 bases). The CDR3 totals 12 residues. The germline V and J ends were trimmed by 3 bases and 6 bases, with 9 bases remaining between them. Written as DNA, the CDR3 is TGTGCCAGCAGTTTGCGAGGGAGCGAGCAGTACTTC. This gives the protein CASSLRGSEQYF.

This rearrangement joins TRBV7-2 to TRBJ1-5; 7 positions match TRBD1. V lost 1 base to trimming and J lost 5 bases; unmatched junction nucleotides: 2. Germline lookup yields CDR1 SGHTA and CDR2 FQGNSA. CDR3 length equals 14 residues. CDR3 DNA sequence: TGTGCCAGCAGCTTAGGAACAGGGGATCAGCCCCAGCATTTT. Translated: CASSLGTGDQPQHF.

The chain carries TRBV5-6 and TRBJ2-5; maybe TRBD2 (6 bases). Trimming pared 2 bases from V and 2 bases from J, leaving 16 bases between. Germline CDR1 SGHDT, CDR2 YYEEEE. The CDR3 extends over 16 amino acids. The CDR3 reads CASSFVRLAYQETQYF. As DNA, the CDR3 is TGTGCCAGCAGCTTTGTTAGGCTAGCGTATCAAGAGACCCAGTACTTC.

The chain uses TRBV2 and TRBJ1-6; 7 bases are shared with TRBD1. Unmatched junction bases numbered 7, after V lost 8 bases and J lost 6 bases. CDR1 is SNHLY and CDR2 is FYNNEI in the germline V gene. CDR3 length: 14 residues. Here the CDR3 DNA reads TGTGCCAGCGGCAAGGGACAGCTTAATTCACCCCTCCACTTT. Its translation: CASGKGQLNSPLHF.

V and J are TRBV5-4 and TRBJ1-3, with unresolved D. Germline values: CDR1 SGHNT, CDR2 YYREEE (reference sequence). V was pared by 1 base and J by 3 bases, with 2 bases between. The length of the CDR3 is 12 residues. CDR3 sequence reads: CASSLIGNTIYF. CDR3 DNA: TGTGCCAGCAGCTTGATTGGAAACACCATATATTTT.